This T cell receptor beta chain was identified during a study of early T cells in non-severe SARS-CoV-2 infection. On the study more broadly: Sequencing input comprised bulk RNA from unsorted whole blood; chain pairing was not available.

TCRdb reprocessed the 5' RACE reads via MiXCR and lists one record per CDR3 protein. The sample yields roughly 67,000 distinct CDR3 sequences, about 12% seen once. This clonotype appeared a few times. The sequenced sample consisted of whole blood. The TCR sequence derives from an adult who was a healthcare worker with PCR-confirmed SARS-CoV-2 infection or an uninfected control (not recorded which).

The CDR3 protein is CAISGGTDTQYF. Written as DNA, the CDR3 is TGTGCCATCAGTGGGGGCACAGATACGCAGTATTTT. V usage is TRBV10-3 and J usage is TRBJ2-3; D not resolved. The CDR3 covers 12 residues. Trimming left V 4 bases short and J 1 base short, with 3 bases between. Per germline, CDR1 ENHRY and CDR2 SYGVKD.